The 32 T cell receptor beta chains listed next were all sequenced from one sample in a study of identical twins. TCRdb analysed the 5' RACE reads with MiXCR anew, one entry per CDR3 protein. The sample includes approximately 500,000 distinct CDR3 sequences, less than 25% seen only once; the top ten take over 2.5%. Separately, the same data were catalogued under a study of T cells expressing NK-cell markers.

Sequencing used CD4+ T cells sorted from blood. These receptors were taken from a woman aged 18-35 years in good health.

J is TRBJ2-7 and V is TRBV7-6, with 11 nucleotides matching TRBD1. Germline assignment: CDR1 SGHVS and CDR2 FNYEAQ. J was trimmed by 11 bases and V by 1 base; bases with no gene match: 4. CDR3 length: 13 amino acids. The CDR3 protein is CASSLGGQGVEYF. The DNA of the CDR3 is TGTGCCAGCAGCTTAGGGGGACAGGGGGTAGAGTACTTC.

A few counts support this clonotype. This chain links TRBV12-5 with TRBJ1-2, with 9 bases identical to TRBD1. The germline V gene has CDR1 LGHNT and CDR2 FRNRAP. V lost 5 bases to trimming and J lost 4 bases; unmatched junction nucleotides: 5. The CDR3 is 14 amino acids. Here the CDR3 reads CASGNTGGIYGYTF. The CDR3 coding sequence is TGTGCTAGTGGTAACACAGGGGGCATCTATGGCTACACCTTC.

The sample holds many counts of this clonotype. The chain uses TRBV12-3 or TRBV12-4 and TRBJ2-1; D uncertain. The CDR3 spans 14 residues. Trimming shortened V by 5 bases and J by 6 bases, and 14 bases separated the two germline ends. CDR3 region: CASSLFPLPNEQFF. CDR3 sequence (DNA): TGTGCCAGCAGTCTTTTCCCCCTCCCCAATGAGCAGTTCTTC.

This sequence joins TRBV7-6 and TRBJ2-1; D is undetermined. Per the germline V gene, CDR1 is SGHVS and CDR2 is FNYEAQ. Trimming took 1 base from V and 9 from J, leaving 7 bases between them. The CDR3 consists of 12 residues. The CDR3 region has the DNA TGTGCCAGCAGCTTAGTGACGTCTGAGCAGTTCTTC. This translates into CASSLVTSEQFF.

This clonotype was observed once. The chain employs TRBV12-3 or TRBV12-4 and TRBJ2-7; TRBD1 matches 7 bases. V shed 4 bases, J shed 4 bases, and the junction held 7 bases outside the gene matches. This CDR3 contains 14 residues. DNA for the CDR3: TGTGCCAGCAGTTGGGGACAGCCATGGTACGAGCAGTACTTC. This translates into CASSWGQPWYEQYF.

The rearrangement uses TRBV18 and TRBJ2-1; the D is unclear. Germline lookup yields CDR1 KGHSH and CDR2 LQKENI. The CDR3 covers 17 residues. Trimming cost V 3 bases and J 4 bases, with 19 bases left between them. CDR3 sequence reads: CASSPRLVLTQYNEQFF. The CDR3 nucleotides read TGTGCCAGCTCACCGAGGCTCGTCCTGACACAATACAATGAGCAGTTCTTC.

This clonotype showed up just a few times. The genes are TRBV6-1 and TRBJ2-7; no clear D gene. V was shortened by 7 bases and J by 3 bases, with 13 bases between the two germline ends. The CDR3 length is 13 residues. Germline CDR1 reads MNHNS; CDR2 reads SASEGT. The CDR3 loop is CASTPRSLYEQYF. As DNA, the CDR3 is TGTGCCAGCACACCAAGGTCCCTCTACGAGCAGTACTTC.

The chain links TRBV20-1 to TRBJ2-5; TRBD1 is a possible D gene (5 bases). Trimming cost V 4 bases and J 4 bases, with 7 bases left between them. The CDR3 is 11 residues long. Per germline, CDR1 DFQATT and CDR2 SNEGSKA (reference sequence). CDR3 in amino acids: CSATGPETQYF. In DNA, the CDR3 is TGCAGTGCTACAGGGCCAGAGACCCAGTACTTC.

The sample holds a few counts of this clonotype. This chain joins TRBV2 and TRBJ2-7; no clear D. The CDR3 is 11 residues long. The V gene's germline CDR1 is SNHLY and CDR2 FYNNEI. V was pared by 7 bases and J by 1 base, with 5 bases between. The CDR3 DNA reads as TGTGCCAGCAAGATTTCCTACGAGCAGTACTTC. This translates into CASKISYEQYF.

This clonotype was counted only a few times. This chain connects TRBV2 to TRBJ2-2, with TRBD2 identical over 10 bases. Germline loops: CDR1 SNHLY, CDR2 FYNNEI. V lost 5 bases to trimming and J lost 10 bases; unmatched junction nucleotides: 4. This CDR3 contains 13 residues. CDR3 protein: CASSPLAGEELFF. The CDR3 DNA sequence: TGTGCCAGCAGTCCTCTAGCGGGAGAGGAGCTGTTTTTT.

The chain has TRBV12-3 or TRBV12-4 and TRBJ2-7; the D gene is possibly TRBD2 (6 bases). The CDR3 spans 13 residues. Trimming took off 6 bases at V and 7 bases at J, with 16 bases between the two ends. The chain's CDR3 is CASSPAPGEEQYF. The CDR3 coding sequence is TGTGCCAGCAGCCCCGCGCCGGGAGAAGAGCAGTACTTC.

This clonotype showed up just a few times. The rearrangement uses TRBV5-6 and TRBJ2-7; D perhaps matches TRBD1 (5 bases). The V end was cut by 2 bases, the J end by 2 bases, with 17 bases between. CDR1 is SGHDT, CDR2 YYEEEE, per germline. The CDR3 consists of 16 residues. The CDR3 sequence: CASSLSLRAPAYEQYF. The CDR3 DNA reads as TGTGCCAGCAGCTTAAGTCTCAGGGCCCCAGCCTACGAGCAGTACTTC.

This clonotype was counted only a few times. V and J are TRBV2 and TRBJ2-5, with no clear D. The ends were cut back, 4 bases at V and 10 bases at J, with 16 bases in the middle. Per the germline V gene, CDR1 is SNHLY and CDR2 is FYNNEI. This CDR3 has 13 amino acids. The CDR3 loop reads CASSARGRVIQYF. For the CDR3, the DNA is TGTGCCAGCAGTGCCCGAGGAAGAGTGATCCAGTACTTC.

V usage is TRBV7-9 and J usage is TRBJ1-1, with D uncertain. Trimming pared 2 bases from V and 11 bases from J, leaving 6 bases between. Germline V gene data show CDR1 as SEHNR and CDR2 as FQNEAQ (reference sequence). CDR3 size: 10 residues. Here the CDR3 reads CASSLNMAFF. CDR3 nucleotides: TGTGCCAGCAGCTTAAATATGGCTTTCTTT.

The V call is TRBV20-1, the J call TRBJ2-5, with 15 bases lining up with TRBD2. Germline trimming cut 3 bases from V and 4 bases from J; bases unmatched to any gene: 9. Germline CDR1 reads DFQATT; CDR2 reads SNEGSKA (reference sequence). The CDR3 covers 17 residues. The CDR3 sequence is CSASGGTSGRPRETQYF. DNA for the CDR3: TGCAGTGCTAGTGGTGGGACTAGCGGGAGGCCGAGAGAGACCCAGTACTTC.

This clonotype was seen only a few times. V usage is TRBV4-3 and J usage is TRBJ2-7; unclear D gene. The V gene's germline CDR1 is LGHNA and CDR2 YSLEER. The CDR3 is made up of 15 amino acids. V was trimmed by 0 bases and J by 3 bases, leaving 12 bases between them. CDR3 DNA: TGCGCCAGCAGCCAAGACGTAGCACCCTTCTACGAGCAGTACTTC. Its translation is CASSQDVAPFYEQYF.

The sample holds a few counts of this clonotype. The chain has TRBV12-3 or TRBV12-4 and TRBJ1-4, with TRBD1 identical over 8 bases. J lost 10 bases, V lost 7 bases, and 20 bases had no gene match. The CDR3 has 17 residues. CDR3 sequence (DNA): TGTGCCAGCACCATTGACTCGACAGGGGTTAGTTTGCGAAAACTGTTTTTT. Its translation is CASTIDSTGVSLRKLFF.

J is TRBJ2-7 and V is TRBV29-1; 12 nucleotides align to TRBD1. In germline, CDR1 is SQVTM, CDR2 ANQGSEA. This CDR3 comprises 12 residues. The V gene end was trimmed by 7 bases and the J gene end by 4 bases; junction bases not matched to a gene: 2. The CDR3 DNA follows: TGCAGCGGGGGACAGGGGGCTTACGAGCAGTACTTC. It specifies CSGGQGAYEQYF.

For the CDR3, the DNA is TGCGCCAGCAGCCAGGTCAGCGGGAGGGCCGCCGGGGAGCTGTTTTTT. Its protein is CASSQVSGRAAGELFF. The chain joins TRBV4-1 to TRBJ2-2, with 10 bases aligning to TRBD2. This CDR3 comprises 16 residues. In germline, CDR1 is MGHRA, CDR2 YSYEKL. J lost 6 bases, V lost 3 bases, and 7 bases had no gene match.

The V gene is TRBV12-3 or TRBV12-4, the J gene TRBJ1-2, with 7 bases aligning to TRBD1. V shed 6 bases, J shed 8 bases, and the junction held 3 bases outside the gene matches. This CDR3 region has 11 residues. The CDR3 is CASRYRGGYTF. CDR3 coding DNA: TGTGCCAGCAGGTACAGGGGAGGCTACACCTTC.

The genes are TRBV5-4 and TRBJ2-7; the D gene is possibly TRBD2 (5 bases). The CDR3 covers 16 residues. V was shortened by 4 bases and J by 2 bases, with 19 bases between the two germline ends. Germline assignment: CDR1 SGHNT and CDR2 YYREEE (reference sequence). The CDR3 region is CASSSGTRQLAYEQYF. In DNA, the CDR3 is TGTGCCAGCAGCAGCGGAACTAGGCAACTCGCCTACGAGCAGTACTTC.

The J gene is TRBJ2-1, the V gene TRBV7-2; D possibly corresponds to TRBD2 (6 bases). Germline loops: CDR1 SGHTA, CDR2 FQGNSA. V lost 1 base and J 0 bases, leaving 7 bases between the germline ends. This CDR3 comprises 15 residues. CDR3 sequence reads: CASSLGRASYNEQFF. The CDR3 coding sequence is TGTGCCAGCAGCTTAGGGAGGGCCTCCTACAATGAGCAGTTCTTC.

The chain is built from TRBV12-3 or TRBV12-4 and TRBJ2-2; 10 nucleotides align to TRBD2. The CDR3 contains 16 residues. The trim removed 4 bases at V and 1 base at J, leaving 3 bases unmatched. The chain's CDR3 is CASSSPSGGNTGELFF. Written as DNA, the CDR3 is TGTGCCAGCAGTTCACCTAGCGGGGGGAACACCGGGGAGCTGTTTTTT.

This clonotype occurred a few times. V and J are TRBV12-3 or TRBV12-4 and TRBJ1-2; maybe TRBD1 (6 bases). V was clipped by 3 bases and J by 5 bases, with 16 bases between them. The CDR3 contains 15 residues. Here the CDR3 DNA reads TGTGCCAGCAGTTTGACCCGGCAGGGGCGGTATGGCTACACCTTC. Translating gives CASSLTRQGRYGYTF.

The rearrangement links TRBV9 to TRBJ1-5, with 7 bases lining up with TRBD1. The CDR3 contains 14 residues. Germline CDR1 reads SGDLS; CDR2 reads YYNGEE. V dropped 2 bases and J dropped 2; count of bases not matched to a gene: 1. The CDR3 bases are TGTGCCAGCAGCGTTCAGGGGGGCAATCAGCCCCAGCATTTT. Its protein product is CASSVQGGNQPQHF.

The V and J genes are TRBV30 and TRBJ2-7; D is unresolved. V was cut by 0 bases and J by 1 base, with 13 bases left in between. The CDR3 covers 15 residues. CDR1 is GTSNPN, CDR2 SVGIG, per germline (reference sequence). CDR3 in DNA: TGTGCCTGGAGTGTATGGGGTGGCCAGTCCTACGAGCAGTACTTC. As protein: CAWSVWGGQSYEQYF.

A few counts support this clonotype. The gene calls are TRBV3-1 and TRBJ2-7; D might be TRBD2 (6 bases). Deletions cut 2 bases from V and 2 bases from J, with 13 bases between. The CDR3 spans 15 residues. Germline V gives CDR1 LGHDT, CDR2 YNNKEL (reference sequence). Here the CDR3 DNA reads TGTGCCAGCAGCCAAAGGGACTTCGGGGCCTACGAGCAGTACTTC. Its translation: CASSQRDFGAYEQYF.

This clonotype was observed a few times. The chain links TRBV3-1 to TRBJ2-3, with D possibly being TRBD2 (5 bases). The length of the CDR3 is 14 residues. Germline V CDR1 and CDR2: LGHDT, YNNKEL (reference sequence). V was clipped by 6 bases and J by 4 bases, with 14 bases between them. The CDR3, as DNA: TGTGCCAGCAGATTGGGTAGCGTCGCAGATACGCAGTATTTT. It is translated as CASRLGSVADTQYF.

This clonotype was observed a handful of times. The rearrangement joins TRBV20-1 to TRBJ2-2, with D unclear. CDR1 is DFQATT and CDR2 is SNEGSKA in the germline V gene (reference sequence). The CDR3 has 13 residues. The V end was cut by 0 bases, the J end by 6 bases, with 8 bases between. CDR3 sequence reads: CSARDPRPGELFF. The CDR3 bases are TGCAGTGCTAGAGACCCACGACCCGGGGAGCTGTTTTTT.

This clonotype appeared many times. J is TRBJ2-2 and V is TRBV12-3 or TRBV12-4, with D tentatively TRBD1 or TRBD2 (5 bases each). V shed 5 bases and J shed 2 bases, with 9 bases lying between them. The CDR3 is made up of 14 amino acids. CDR3 sequence (DNA): TGTGCCAGCAGTCCGGGACGAAACACCGGGGAGCTGTTTTTT. This encodes CASSPGRNTGELFF.

The rearrangement uses TRBV5-1 and TRBJ2-7; TRBD1 might be the D (5 bases). Germline-derived CDR1 and CDR2 are SGHRS and YFSETQ. Trimming took 3 bases from V and 5 from J, leaving 15 bases between them. The CDR3 loop spans 14 amino acids. CDR3 nucleotide sequence: TGCGCCAGCAGCTCTCAGGGAAGCTACGACGAGCAGTACTTC. Its protein is CASSSQGSYDEQYF.

The gene calls are TRBV20-1 and TRBJ2-5, with 8 bases that match TRBD2. This CDR3 has 14 amino acids. Germline V gene lookup returns CDR1 DFQATT and CDR2 SNEGSKA (reference sequence). Trimming removed 7 bases from V and 1 base from J; junction bases left unmatched: 8. The DNA of the CDR3 is TGCAGTGTGGTTGGCGGGGGGCTCCAAGAGACCCAGTACTTC. This sequence encodes CSVVGGGLQETQYF.